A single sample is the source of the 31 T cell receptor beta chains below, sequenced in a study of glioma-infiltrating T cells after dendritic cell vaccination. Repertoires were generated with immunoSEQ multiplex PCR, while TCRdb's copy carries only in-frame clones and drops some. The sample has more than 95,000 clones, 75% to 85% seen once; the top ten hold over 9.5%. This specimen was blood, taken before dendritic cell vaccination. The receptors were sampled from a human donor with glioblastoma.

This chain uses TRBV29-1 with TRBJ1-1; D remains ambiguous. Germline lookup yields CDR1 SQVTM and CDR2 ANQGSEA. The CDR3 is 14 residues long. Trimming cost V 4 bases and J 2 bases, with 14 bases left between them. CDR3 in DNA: TGCAGCGTTGGGGAGACGCAAGAAAACACTGAAGCTTTCTTT. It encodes CSVGETQENTEAFF.

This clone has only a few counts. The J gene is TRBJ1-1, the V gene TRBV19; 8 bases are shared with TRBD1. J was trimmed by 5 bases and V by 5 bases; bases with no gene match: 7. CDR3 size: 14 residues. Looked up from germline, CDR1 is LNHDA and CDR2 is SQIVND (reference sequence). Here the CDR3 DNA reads TGTGCCAGTAGTCCAAGACAGGGGAGAACTGAAGCTTTCTTT. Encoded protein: CASSPRQGRTEAFF. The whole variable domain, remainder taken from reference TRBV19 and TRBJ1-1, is DGGITQSPKYLFRKEGQNVTLSCEQNLNHDAMYWYRQDPGQGLRLIYYSQIVNDFQKGDIAEGYSVSREKKESFPLTVTSAQKNPTAFYLCASSPRQGRTEAFFGQGTRLTVV.

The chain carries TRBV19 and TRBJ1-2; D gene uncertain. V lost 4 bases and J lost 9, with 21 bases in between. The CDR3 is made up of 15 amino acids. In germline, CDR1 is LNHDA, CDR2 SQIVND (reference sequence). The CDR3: CASSTRHYGDGRYTF. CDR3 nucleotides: TGTGCCAGTAGTACCCGACACTACGGGGATGGTCGCTACACCTTC.

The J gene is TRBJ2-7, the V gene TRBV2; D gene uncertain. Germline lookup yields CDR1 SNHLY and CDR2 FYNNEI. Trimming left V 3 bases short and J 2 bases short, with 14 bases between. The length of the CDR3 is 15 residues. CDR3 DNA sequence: TGTGCCAGCAGTGATCTTTTGAGCCTCACCTACGAGCAGTACTTC. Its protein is CASSDLLSLTYEQYF.

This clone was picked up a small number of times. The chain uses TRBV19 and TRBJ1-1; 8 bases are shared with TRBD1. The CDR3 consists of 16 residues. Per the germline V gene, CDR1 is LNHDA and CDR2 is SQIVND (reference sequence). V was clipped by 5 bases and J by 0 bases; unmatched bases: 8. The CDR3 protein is CASSLWTGPLNTEAFF. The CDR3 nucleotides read TGTGCCAGTAGTCTCTGGACAGGGCCGCTGAACACTGAAGCTTTCTTT.

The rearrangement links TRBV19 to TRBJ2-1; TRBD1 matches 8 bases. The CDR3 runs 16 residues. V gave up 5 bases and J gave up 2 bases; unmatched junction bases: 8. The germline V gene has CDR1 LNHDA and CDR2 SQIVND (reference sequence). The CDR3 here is CASSFRGQGPYNEQFF. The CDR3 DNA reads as TGTGCCAGTAGTTTCCGCGGACAGGGCCCCTACAATGAGCAGTTCTTC.

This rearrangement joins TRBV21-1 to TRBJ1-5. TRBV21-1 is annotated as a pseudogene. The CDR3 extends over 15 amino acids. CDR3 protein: CASSKVGPHNQPQHF. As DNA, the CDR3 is TGTGCCAGCAGCAAAGTCGGTCCCCACAATCAGCCCCAGCATTTT.

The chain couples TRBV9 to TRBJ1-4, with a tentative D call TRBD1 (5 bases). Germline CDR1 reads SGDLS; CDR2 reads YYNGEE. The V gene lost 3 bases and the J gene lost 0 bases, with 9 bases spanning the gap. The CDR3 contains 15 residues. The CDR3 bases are TGTGCCAGCAGCGCAGACAGTCCAACTAATGAAAAACTGTTTTTT. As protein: CASSADSPTNEKLFF.

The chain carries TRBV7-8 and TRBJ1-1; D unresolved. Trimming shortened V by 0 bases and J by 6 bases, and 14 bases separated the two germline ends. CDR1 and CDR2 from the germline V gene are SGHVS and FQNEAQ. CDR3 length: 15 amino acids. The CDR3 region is CASSLARWGESEAFF. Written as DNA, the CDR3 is TGTGCCAGCAGCTTAGCGCGGTGGGGAGAATCTGAAGCTTTCTTT.

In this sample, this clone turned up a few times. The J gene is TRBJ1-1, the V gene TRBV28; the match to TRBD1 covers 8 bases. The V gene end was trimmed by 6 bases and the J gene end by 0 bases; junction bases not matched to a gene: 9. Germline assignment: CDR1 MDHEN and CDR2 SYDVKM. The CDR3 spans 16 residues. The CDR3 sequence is CASSPPGTGLNTEAFF. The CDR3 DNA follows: TGTGCCAGCAGCCCCCCCGGGACAGGATTGAACACTGAAGCTTTCTTT.

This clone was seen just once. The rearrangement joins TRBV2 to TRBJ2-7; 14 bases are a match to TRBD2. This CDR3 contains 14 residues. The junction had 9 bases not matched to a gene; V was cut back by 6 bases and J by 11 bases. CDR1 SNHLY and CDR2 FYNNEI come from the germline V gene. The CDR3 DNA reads TGTGCCAGCAGCACCGGGACTAGCGGGGGTACGGAGTACTTC. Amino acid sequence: CASSTGTSGGTEYF. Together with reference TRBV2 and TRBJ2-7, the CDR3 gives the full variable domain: EPEVTQTPSHQVTQMGQEVILRCVPISNHLYFYWYRQILGQKVEFLVSFYNNEISEKSEIFDDQFSVERPDGSNFTLKIRSTKLEDSAMYFCASSTGTSGGTEYFGPGTRLTVT.

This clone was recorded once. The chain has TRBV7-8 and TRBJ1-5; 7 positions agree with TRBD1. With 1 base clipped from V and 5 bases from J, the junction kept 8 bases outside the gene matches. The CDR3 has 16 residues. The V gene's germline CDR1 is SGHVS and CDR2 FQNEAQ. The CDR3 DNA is TGTGCCAGCAGCTTAGAGACAGGGTTGGGTGATCAGCCCCAGCATTTT. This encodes CASSLETGLGDQPQHF.

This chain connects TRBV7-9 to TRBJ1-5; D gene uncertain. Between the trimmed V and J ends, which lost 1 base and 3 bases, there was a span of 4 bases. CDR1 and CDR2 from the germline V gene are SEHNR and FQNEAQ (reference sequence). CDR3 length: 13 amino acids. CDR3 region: CASSLGVNQPQHF. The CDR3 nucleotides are TGTGCCAGCAGCTTAGGAGTCAATCAGCCCCAGCATTTT.

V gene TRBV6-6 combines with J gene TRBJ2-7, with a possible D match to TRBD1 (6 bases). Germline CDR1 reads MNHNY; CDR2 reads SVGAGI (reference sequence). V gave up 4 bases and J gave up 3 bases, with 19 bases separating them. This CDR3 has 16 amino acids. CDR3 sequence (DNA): TGTGCCAGCAGTTCATTCCGACTGGGGGCTAGCTACGAGCAGTACTTC. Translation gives CASSSFRLGASYEQYF.

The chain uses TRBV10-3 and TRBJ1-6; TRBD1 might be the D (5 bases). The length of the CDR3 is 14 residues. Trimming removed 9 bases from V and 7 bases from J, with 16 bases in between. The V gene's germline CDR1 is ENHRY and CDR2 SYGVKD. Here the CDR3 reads CAIRRDSKNSPLHF. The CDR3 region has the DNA TGTGCCATACGGCGTGACAGCAAAAATTCACCCCTCCACTTT.

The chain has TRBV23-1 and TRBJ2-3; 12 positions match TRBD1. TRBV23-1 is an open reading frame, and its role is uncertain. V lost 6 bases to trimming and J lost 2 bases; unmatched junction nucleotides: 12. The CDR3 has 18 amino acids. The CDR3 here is CASSPPSGTGGNTDTQYF. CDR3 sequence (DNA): TGCGCCAGCAGCCCCCCCTCCGGGACAGGGGGCAACACAGATACGCAGTATTTT.

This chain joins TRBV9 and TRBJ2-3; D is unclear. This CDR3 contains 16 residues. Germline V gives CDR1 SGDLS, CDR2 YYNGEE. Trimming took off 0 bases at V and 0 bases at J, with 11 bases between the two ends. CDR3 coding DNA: TGTGCCAGCAGCGTAGGCAGTTCTTATAGCACAGATACGCAGTATTTT. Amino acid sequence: CASSVGSSYSTDTQYF.

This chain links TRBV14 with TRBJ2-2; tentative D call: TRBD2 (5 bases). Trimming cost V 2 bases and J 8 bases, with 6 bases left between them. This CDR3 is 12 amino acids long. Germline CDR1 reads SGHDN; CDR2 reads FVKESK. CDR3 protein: CASSQWRGELFF. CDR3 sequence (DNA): TGTGCCAGCAGCCAATGGAGGGGGGAGCTGTTTTTT.

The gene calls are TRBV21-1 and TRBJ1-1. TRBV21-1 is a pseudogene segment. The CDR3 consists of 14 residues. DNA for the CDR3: TGTGCCAGCAGCAAAGATCCCCGGGAAGGGAAAGCTTTCTTT. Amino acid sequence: CASSKDPREGKAFF.

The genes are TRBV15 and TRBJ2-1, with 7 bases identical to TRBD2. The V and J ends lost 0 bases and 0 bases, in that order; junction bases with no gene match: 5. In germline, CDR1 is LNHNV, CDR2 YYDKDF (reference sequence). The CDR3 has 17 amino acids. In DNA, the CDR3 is TGTGCCACCAGCAGAGAACCGGGGGGAACCTCCTACAATGAGCAGTTCTTC. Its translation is CATSREPGGTSYNEQFF.

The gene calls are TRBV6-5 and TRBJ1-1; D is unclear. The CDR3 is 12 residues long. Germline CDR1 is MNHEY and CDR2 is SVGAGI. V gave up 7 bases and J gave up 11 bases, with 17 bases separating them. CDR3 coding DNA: TGTGCCAGCAAGGAATCAGGCTCGGGGGCTTTCTTT. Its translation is CASKESGSGAFF.

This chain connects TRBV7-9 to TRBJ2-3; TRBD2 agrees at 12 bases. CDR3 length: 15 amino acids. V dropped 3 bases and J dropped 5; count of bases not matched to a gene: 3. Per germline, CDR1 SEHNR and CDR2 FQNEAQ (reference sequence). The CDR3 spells CASSLLAGGKDTQYF. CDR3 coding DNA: TGTGCCAGCAGCTTGCTAGCGGGGGGGAAAGATACGCAGTATTTT.

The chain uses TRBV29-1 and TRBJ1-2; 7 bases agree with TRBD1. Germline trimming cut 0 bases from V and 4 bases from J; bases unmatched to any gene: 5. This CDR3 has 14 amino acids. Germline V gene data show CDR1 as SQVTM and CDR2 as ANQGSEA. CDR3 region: CSVEETGVAYGYTF. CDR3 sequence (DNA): TGCAGCGTTGAAGAAACAGGGGTGGCCTATGGCTACACCTTC.

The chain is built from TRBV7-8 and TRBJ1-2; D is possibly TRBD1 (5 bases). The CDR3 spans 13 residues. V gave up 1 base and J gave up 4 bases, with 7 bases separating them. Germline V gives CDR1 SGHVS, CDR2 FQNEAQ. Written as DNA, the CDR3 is TGTGCCAGCAGCTTAGGGAGGGGCTATGGCTACACCTTC. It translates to CASSLGRGYGYTF.

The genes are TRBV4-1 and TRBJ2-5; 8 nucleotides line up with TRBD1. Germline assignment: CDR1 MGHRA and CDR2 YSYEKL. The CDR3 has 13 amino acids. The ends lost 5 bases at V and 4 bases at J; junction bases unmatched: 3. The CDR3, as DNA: TGCGCCAGCAGCTGGACAGGGACAGAGACCCAGTACTTC. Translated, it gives CASSWTGTETQYF.

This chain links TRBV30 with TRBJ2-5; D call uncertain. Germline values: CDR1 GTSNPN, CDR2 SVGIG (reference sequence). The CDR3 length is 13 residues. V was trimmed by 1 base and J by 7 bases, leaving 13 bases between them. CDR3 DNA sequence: TGTGCCTGGAGTGGTACAGCCCTGGGGACCCAGTACTTC. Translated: CAWSGTALGTQYF. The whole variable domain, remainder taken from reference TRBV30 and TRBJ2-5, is SQTIHQWPATLVQPVGSPLSLECTVEGTSNPNLYWYRQAAGRGLQLLFYSVGIGQISSEVPQNLSASRPQDRQFILSSKKLLLSDSGFYLCAWSGTALGTQYFGPGTRLLVL.

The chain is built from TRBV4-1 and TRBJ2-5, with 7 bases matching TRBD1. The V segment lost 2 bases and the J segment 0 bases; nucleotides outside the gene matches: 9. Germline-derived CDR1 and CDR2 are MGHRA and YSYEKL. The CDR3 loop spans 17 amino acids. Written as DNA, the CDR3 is TGCGCCAGCAGCCAACTAAGGGACAGCGATTACCAAGAGACCCAGTACTTC. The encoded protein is CASSQLRDSDYQETQYF.

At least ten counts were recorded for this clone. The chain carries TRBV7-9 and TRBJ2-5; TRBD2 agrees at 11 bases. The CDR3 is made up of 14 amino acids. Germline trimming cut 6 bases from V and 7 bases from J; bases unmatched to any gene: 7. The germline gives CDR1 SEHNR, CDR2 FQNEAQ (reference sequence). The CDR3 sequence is CASSAGTSGWTQYF. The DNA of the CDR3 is TGTGCCAGCAGTGCCGGGACTAGCGGTTGGACCCAGTACTTC. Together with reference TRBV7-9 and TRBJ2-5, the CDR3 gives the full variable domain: DTGVSQNPRHKITKRGQNVTFRCDPISEHNRLYWYRQTLGQGPEFLTYFQNEAQLEKSRLLSDRFSAERPKGSFSTLEIQRTEQGDSAMYLCASSAGTSGWTQYFGPGTRLLVL.

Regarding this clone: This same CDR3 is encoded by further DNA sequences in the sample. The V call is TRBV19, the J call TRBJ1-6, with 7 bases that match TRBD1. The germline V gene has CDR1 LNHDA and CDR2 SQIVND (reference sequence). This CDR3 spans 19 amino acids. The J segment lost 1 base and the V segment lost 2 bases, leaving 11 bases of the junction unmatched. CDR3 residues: CASSIQTGYGTSYNSPLHF. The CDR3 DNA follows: TGTGCCAGTAGTATACAGACAGGGTACGGAACGTCCTATAATTCACCCCTCCACTTT.

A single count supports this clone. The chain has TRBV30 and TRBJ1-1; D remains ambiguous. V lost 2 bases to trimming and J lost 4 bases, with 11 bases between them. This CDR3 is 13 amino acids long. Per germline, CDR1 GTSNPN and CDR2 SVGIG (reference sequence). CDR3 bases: TGTGCCTGGAGTTACGGTAGGAGCACTGAAGCTTTCTTT. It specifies CAWSYGRSTEAFF.

DNA for the CDR3: TGTGCCAGCAGCCAAGACAGGGGACCACACAATGAGCAGTTCTTC. It codes for CASSQDRGPHNEQFF. This chain joins TRBV4-2 and TRBJ2-1; perhaps TRBD1 as D (6 bases). Trimming removed 0 bases from V and 5 bases from J, with 11 bases in between. The germline V gene encodes CDR1 LGHNA and CDR2 YNFKEQ. CDR3 length equals 15 residues.